This T cell receptor beta chain was sequenced for a study of T cells in Graves' hyperthyroidism and ophthalmopathy. TCR beta CDR3 regions were amplified from RNA. HTBI primers were used for first-round RT-PCR of the TCR CDR3. TCRdb reanalysed the multiplex PCR reads using MiXCR and keeps one entry per CDR3 protein. The table has a few hundred thousand distinct CDR3 sequences, 46% seen once. Germline V gene data show CDR1 as SGHRS and CDR2 as YFSETQ. Trimming cost V 1 base and J 11 bases; bases outside gene matches: 7. CDR3 size: 14 residues. Study-level findings and limits: Blood also contained most expanded thyroid clonotypes above 0.001. A model of 13 V-J pairs discriminated ophthalmopathy from stable hyperthyroidism.

Many counts were recorded for this clonotype. Its antigen remains unidentified. Specimen: peripheral blood or thyroid tissue (not recorded which). This clonotype was obtained from an adult woman with Graves' disease, either hyperthyroidism or ophthalmopathy (not recorded which). The rearrangement uses TRBV5-1 and TRBJ1-5; 9 bases align to TRBD1. CDR3 nucleotides: TGCGCCAGCAGCTTGCGCCCGGACAGGGGAGCCCAGCATTTT. Translating gives CASSLRPDRGAQHF.